A selection of T cell receptor beta chains follows, all from one sample in a study of early T cells in non-severe SARS-CoV-2 infection. MiXCR, run by TCRdb on the 5' RACE reads, gives a single entry per CDR3 protein. The sample includes 45,000 or so distinct CDR3 sequences, less than 7% of them seen just once. The sequenced sample consisted of whole blood. These receptor sequences come from an adult who was a healthcare worker with PCR-confirmed SARS-CoV-2 infection or an uninfected control (not recorded which). Both conserved end residues are part of each CDR3. A D gene is named only where the DNA matches it firmly. Clone size, where shown, is once, few, many, or a class for clones that have expanded.

many	TRBD2	TRBV7-9	TRBJ2-3	17	TGTGCCAGCAGCTCCAGACTAGCGGGGGGCCTATCAGATACGCAGTATTTT	CASSSRLAGGLSDTQYF
many	NA	TRBV5-4	TRBJ1-6	13	TGTGCCAGCAGCTTGGACTCAGATTCACCCCTCCACTTT	CASSLDSDSPLHF
few	NA	TRBV12-3/TRBV12-4	TRBJ2-1	13	TGTGCCAGCAGGCGGGGTACCTACAATGAGCAGTTCTTC	CASRRGTYNEQFF
many	TRBD1	TRBV28	TRBJ2-1	11	TGTGCCAGCAGTAACAGGGGTGAGCAGTTCTTC	CASSNRGEQFF
medium-sized	NA	TRBV10-2	TRBJ2-2	13	TGCGCCAGCGGGGCAGAGAACACCGGGGAGCTGTTTTTT	CASGAENTGELFF
many	NA	TRBV4-3	TRBJ1-2	19	TGCGCCAGCAGCCAAGATTATCACGGCCAAGCTTCATCGCACTATGGCTACACCTTC	CASSQDYHGQASSHYGYTF
many	TRBD1	TRBV7-6	TRBJ2-2	16	TGTGCCAGCAGCTTGGAGACAGGGGGAAAGACCGGGGAGCTGTTTTTT	CASSLETGGKTGELFF
many	NA	TRBV7-2	TRBJ1-5	15	TGTGCCAGCAGCCCCCGGGGCCAGGTCCATCAGCCCCAGCATTTT	CASSPRGQVHQPQHF
many	NA	TRBV7-6	TRBJ2-5	13	TGTGCCAGCAGCTTAGGGAATGAGGAGACCCAGTACTTC	CASSLGNEETQYF
many	NA	TRBV11-3	TRBJ1-1	13	TGTGCCAGCAGCTTTAAGTTGAACACTGAAGCTTTCTTT	CASSFKLNTEAFF
NA	NA	TRBV11-2	TRBJ2-5	13	TGTGCCAGCAGCTTAACGACGAGAGAGACCCAGTACTTC	CASSLTTRETQYF
many	NA	TRBV21-1	TRBJ1-5	12	TGTGCCAGCAGCATTAGCAATCAGCCCCAGCATTTT	CASSISNQPQHF
few	NA	TRBV12-3/TRBV12-4	TRBJ2-3	12	TGTGCCAGCAGTTTGGAGGAGGATACGCAGTATTTT	CASSLEEDTQYF
few	TRBD1	TRBV6-2/TRBV6-3	TRBJ2-7	13	TGTGCCAGCAGTTGGACAGGGACCTACGAGCAGTACTTC	CASSWTGTYEQYF
few	NA	TRBV6-5	TRBJ2-7	13	TGTGCCAGCAGTTTACAGGGGGGGGCCGAGCAGTACTTC	CASSLQGGAEQYF
NA	TRBD1	TRBV2	TRBJ1-2	15	TGTGCCAGCACACCAGGGGGGCGCCGCGGCTATGGCTACACCTTC	CASTPGGRRGYGYTF
NA	TRBD1	TRBV28	TRBJ1-4	17	TGTGCCAGCAGTTTAGCAGGGGGCACGACAACTACTGAAAAACTGTTTTTT	CASSLAGGTTTTEKLFF
few	TRBD1	TRBV7-9	TRBJ2-7	15	TGTGCCAGCAGCCCCCCCGGGACAGGGGTCCACGAGCAGTACTTC	CASSPPGTGVHEQYF
many	NA	TRBV10-3	TRBJ2-7	15	TGTGCCATCAGTGCTCCGGACAGAGGCACCTACGAGCAGTACTTC	CAISAPDRGTYEQYF
few	NA	TRBV5-1	TRBJ1-4	14	TGCGCCAGCAGCTTGACAGGGACGAGGGAAAAACTGTTTTTT	CASSLTGTREKLFF
many	TRBD1	TRBV28	TRBJ2-7	16	TGTGCCAGCAGCCTAACAGGGGACCGAACCTCCTACGAGCAGTACTTC	CASSLTGDRTSYEQYF
many	TRBD1	TRBV28	TRBJ2-6	17	TGTGCCAGCAGTCCCTCGACAGGGCGCTCTGGGGCCAACGTCCTGACTTTC	CASSPSTGRSGANVLTF
many	TRBD2	TRBV20-1	TRBJ2-1	15	TGCAGTGCTCACCCTTGGGGGGGGAAGGACAATGAGCAGTTCTTC	CSAHPWGGKDNEQFF
many	NA	TRBV9	TRBJ2-3	14	TGTGCCAGCAGCGACGGGGGCGGCACAGATACGCAGTATTTT	CASSDGGGTDTQYF
many	NA	TRBV4-1	TRBJ1-1	13	TGCGCCAGCAGCCAAGTCCCTGGGGTTGCAGCTTTCTTT	CASSQVPGVAAFF
NA	TRBD1	TRBV27	TRBJ1-1	14	TGTGCCAGCAGTTTATCGTCGACAGGGTATATGGCTTTCTTT	CASSLSSTGYMAFF
many	TRBD2	TRBV5-4	TRBJ2-2	13	TGTGCCAGCAGTTTAGCGGGGACCGGGGAGCTGTTTTTT	CASSLAGTGELFF
many	NA	TRBV11-2	TRBJ2-3	15	TGTGCCAGCAGCAGCCGGACCCCGGGGACAGATACGCAGTATTTT	CASSSRTPGTDTQYF
many	NA	TRBV18	TRBJ1-6	13	TGTGCCAGCTCCAGGGAATCAGGTTCACCCCTCCACTTT	CASSRESGSPLHF
NA	NA	TRBV6-1	TRBJ1-5	18	TGTGCCAGCAGTGAAGTAAGGGGAGACAGTCGTAGCAATCAGCCCCAGCATTTT	CASSEVRGDSRSNQPQHF
many	NA	TRBV5-8	TRBJ2-5	15	TGTGCCAGCAGCGATGGACGGTTGTACCAAGAGACCCAGTACTTC	CASSDGRLYQETQYF
few	TRBD1	TRBV6-4	TRBJ1-6	16	TGTGCCAGCAGTGACACCACCGGGACAGGGATATCACCCCTCCACTTT	CASSDTTGTGISPLHF
NA	TRBD1	TRBV12-3/TRBV12-4	TRBJ2-7	13	TGTGCCAGCAGGGACAGGCAACTGACCGAGCAGTACTTC	CASRDRQLTEQYF
NA	TRBD1	TRBV7-6	TRBJ1-1	15	TGTGCCAGCAGCTATCGACAGGGGGCGGACACTGAAGCTTTCTTT	CASSYRQGADTEAFF
many	NA	TRBV3-1	TRBJ2-7	14	TGTGCCAGCAGCCGGGGACAAAGCTCCTACGAGCAGTACTTC	CASSRGQSSYEQYF
many	TRBD1	TRBV27	TRBJ2-7	15	TGTGCCAGCAGTTTTACCGGGACAGGGGCCTACGAGCAGTACTTC	CASSFTGTGAYEQYF
many	TRBD2	TRBV6-2/TRBV6-3	TRBJ2-5	16	TGTGCCAGCAGTTACTCAGTGACGGGGGGGCAAGAGACCCAGTACTTC	CASSYSVTGGQETQYF
many	NA	TRBV14	TRBJ2-7	15	TGTGCCAGCAGCCAAGATAGGCATTCCTCCTACGAGCAGTACTTC	CASSQDRHSSYEQYF
many	NA	TRBV5-1	TRBJ2-1	16	TGCGCCAGCAGCCCGACCCCCGACAGTCTATACAATGAGCAGTTCTTC	CASSPTPDSLYNEQFF
many	NA	TRBV10-3	TRBJ2-7	14	TGTGCCATCAGTGAGTCGGGTTTCAACTACGAGCAGTACTTC	CAISESGFNYEQYF
many	TRBD1	TRBV28	TRBJ2-7	15	TGTGCCAGCAGTCCAGGGACAGGGGTACCCTACGAGCAGTACTTC	CASSPGTGVPYEQYF
few	NA	TRBV7-2	TRBJ1-5	12	TGTGCCAGCAAAGCGCCGGGACAGCCCCAGCATTTT	CASKAPGQPQHF
NA	NA	TRBV11-2	TRBJ2-1	14	TGTGCCAGCAGCCCAGACCCATCCTACAATGAGCAGTTCTTC	CASSPDPSYNEQFF
many	TRBD1	TRBV5-1	TRBJ1-1	13	TGCGCCAGCAGCTCTACAGGGGGCACTGAAGCTTTCTTT	CASSSTGGTEAFF
many	NA	TRBV6-6	TRBJ2-1	16	TGTGCCAGCAGTTACGGGGCAGGGTTTGGGAACAATGAGCAGTTCTTC	CASSYGAGFGNNEQFF
few	TRBD2	TRBV7-2	TRBJ2-7	16	TGTGCCAGCAGCCCCCGGACTAGCGGGGTACTCTACGAGCAGTACTTC	CASSPRTSGVLYEQYF
NA	TRBD1	TRBV5-5	TRBJ2-7	14	TGTGCCAGCAGCCGGGGACAGGGGCCCCACGAGCAGTACTTC	CASSRGQGPHEQYF
many	TRBD2	TRBV7-6	TRBJ2-5	18	TGTGCCAGCAGCTTAGGGGGGACTAGCGGGTCCCAACTGGAGACCCAGTACTTC	CASSLGGTSGSQLETQYF